This TCR beta chain is drawn from a study of T cells after posttransplantation cyclophosphamide. Study outcomes and limitations: Tissue-infiltrating T cells from skin or gut overlapped little with blood T cells. Later blood repertoires were often dominated by clones from the donor CD8+ memory compartment.

Libraries were prepared by immunoSEQ multiplex PCR; TCRdb keeps only in-frame clonotypes and omits some of them. The profile shows more than 10,000 clones, about 82% of them singletons. For this clone: Its antigen is not identified.

A marrow graft followed busulfan-fludarabine conditioning, with cyclophosphamide on days +3 and +4. The starting material was PBMCs, obtained after allogeneic stem cell transplant with posttransplant cyclophosphamide. This TCR was recovered from a female patient aged 50 to 65 who received an allogeneic stem cell transplant from a related donor, was CMV-positive, and had no GVHD. Some T cells may be transferred from the graft donor.

The CDR3 is CASSLPGQSYEQYF. Here the CDR3 DNA reads TGCGCCAGCAGCTTACCGGGACAGAGCTACGAGCAGTACTTC. This rearrangement joins TRBV5-1 to TRBJ2-7; 7 positions match TRBD1. Germline-derived CDR1 and CDR2 are SGHRS and YFSETQ. This CDR3 spans 14 amino acids. The V and J ends lost 2 bases and 3 bases, in that order; junction bases with no gene match: 5.